These 30 T cell receptor beta chains share one sample of origin, sequenced in a study of early T cells in non-severe SARS-CoV-2 infection. TCRdb analysed the 5' RACE reads with MiXCR anew, one entry per CDR3 protein. The data contain tens of thousands of distinct CDR3 sequences, roughly 5% of them singletons. The sample comprised whole blood. The receptors derive from an adult who was a healthcare worker with PCR-confirmed SARS-CoV-2 infection or an uninfected control (not recorded which).

This clonotype was counted only a few times. The V gene is TRBV2, the J gene TRBJ2-5, with 7 bases lining up with TRBD1. CDR1 is SNHLY and CDR2 is FYNNEI in the germline V gene. With 7 bases clipped from V and 5 bases from J, the junction kept 7 bases outside the gene matches. The CDR3 totals 13 residues. The CDR3 DNA follows: TGTGCCAGCATCCTGACAGGGTGGGAGACCCAGTACTTC. Translation gives CASILTGWETQYF.

This clonotype was picked up a small number of times. V usage is TRBV7-9 and J usage is TRBJ2-7; D is unclear. This CDR3 comprises 14 residues. V was cut by 3 bases and J by 2 bases, with 11 bases left in between. Germline V lookup: CDR1 SEHNR, CDR2 FQNEAQ (reference sequence). CDR3 in amino acids: CASSFSFPAYEQYF. The CDR3 region has the DNA TGTGCCAGCAGCTTCAGCTTTCCTGCCTACGAGCAGTACTTC.

Regarding this clonotype: One base away lies a much larger clone, so this may be a sequencing read error. The chain links TRBV11-2 to TRBJ2-3, with D hard to call. Germline V lookup: CDR1 SGHAT, CDR2 FQNNGV. The CDR3 contains 14 residues. CDR3: CASSITPGTDTQFF. In DNA, the CDR3 is TGTGCCAGCAGCATCACCCCAGGCACAGATACGCAGTTTTTT.

This clonotype showed up many times. The chain uses TRBV7-2 and TRBJ2-5, with D possibly being TRBD2 (5 bases). V was trimmed by 5 bases and J by 2 bases, leaving 18 bases between them. Per germline, CDR1 SGHTA and CDR2 FQGNSA. This CDR3 has 16 residues. CDR3 sequence: CASSPTLADIQETQYF. The CDR3 DNA is TGTGCCAGCAGCCCCACCCTAGCCGACATTCAAGAGACCCAGTACTTC.

This clonotype was seen at least ten times. The V call is TRBV21-1, the J call TRBJ1-1; the D segment call TRBD1 is taken from the table without a DNA check. TRBV21-1 corresponds to a pseudogene. The CDR3 runs 15 residues. The DNA of the CDR3 is TGTGCCAGCAGGTTCCTTTCCCGGGGGCCCACTGAAGCTTTCTTT. Amino acid sequence: CASRFLSRGPTEAFF.

This clonotype occurred many times. The chain uses TRBV18 and TRBJ1-1; D ambiguous. CDR1 and CDR2 from the germline V gene are KGHSH and LQKENI. Trimming removed 3 bases at V and 8 bases at J, with 13 bases between. This CDR3 comprises 13 residues. CDR3 residues: CASSPADGEEAFF. CDR3 nucleotide sequence: TGTGCCAGCTCACCCGCAGACGGAGAGGAAGCTTTCTTT. The full variable domain, in which reference TRBV18 and TRBJ1-1 provide the parts outside the CDR3, is NAGVMQNPRHLVRRRGQEARLRCSPMKGHSHVYWYRQLPEEGLKFMVYLQKENIIDESGMPKERFSAEFPKEGPSILRIQQVVRGDSAAYFCASSPADGEEAFFGQGTRLTVV.

This clonotype was seen many times. The J gene is TRBJ2-1, the V gene TRBV11-2; D may be TRBD2 (6 bases). With 5 bases removed from V and 10 bases from J, the gap between germline ends came to 27 bases. Germline-derived CDR1 and CDR2 are SGHAT and FQNNGV. The CDR3 loop spans 17 amino acids. The CDR3 coding sequence is TGTGCCAGCAGCCCGTCTCACGGTCCGGTGGGAGGTTTAGAGCAGTTCTTC. It codes for CASSPSHGPVGGLEQFF.

This clonotype was seen ten or more times. CDR3 coding DNA: TGTGCCAGCAGTAGCGGGAGGGGTTACAATGAGCAGTTCTTC. Protein sequence: CASSSGRGYNEQFF. The rearrangement links TRBV6-6 to TRBJ2-1, with TRBD2 identical over 10 bases. V trimming: 5 bases; J trimming: 4 bases; junction bases outside the gene matches: 2. CDR3 length: 14 residues. Germline V CDR1 and CDR2: MNHNY, SVGAGI (reference sequence).

This clonotype was detected ten times or more. V is TRBV10-1 and J is TRBJ2-3; 9 bases fit TRBD1. Germline V CDR1 and CDR2: WNHNN, SYGVQD (reference sequence). V shed 6 bases and J 11 bases; nucleotides not matched to a gene: 6. The CDR3 is 12 residues long. The CDR3 is CASSDQTGGQYF. The CDR3 DNA sequence: TGCGCCAGCAGCGACCAGACAGGGGGGCAGTATTTT.

There are many counts of this clonotype. The chain joins TRBV18 to TRBJ1-2; 8 positions agree with TRBD1. Germline values: CDR1 KGHSH, CDR2 LQKENI. The CDR3 runs to 16 residues. Trimming cost V 3 bases and J 4 bases; bases outside gene matches: 10. In DNA form, the CDR3 reads TGTGCCAGCTCACCTGGGCGCAGGGGGCTTTCCTATGGCTACACCTTC. Protein: CASSPGRRGLSYGYTF.

This chain uses TRBV4-3 with TRBJ2-7; unclear D gene. The CDR3 sequence is 15 residues long. The germline V and J ends were trimmed by 0 bases and 2 bases, with 11 bases remaining between them. Germline CDR1 reads LGHNA; CDR2 reads YSLEER. This CDR3 reads CASSQDEHNAYEQYF. The DNA for the CDR3 is TGCGCCAGCAGCCAAGATGAACATAACGCCTACGAGCAGTACTTC.

This clonotype has ten or more counts. The chain has TRBV20-1 and TRBJ1-5; a possible D gene is TRBD1 (6 bases). CDR1 is DFQATT, CDR2 SNEGSKA, per germline (reference sequence). V gave up 4 bases and J gave up 2 bases, with 9 bases separating them. This CDR3 region has 13 residues. CDR3 bases: TGCAGTGCTAACAGGGCTGGCAATCAGCCCCAGCATTTT. Translating it yields CSANRAGNQPQHF.

Only a few counts were recorded for this clonotype. The chain employs TRBV6-5 and TRBJ2-3; D is ambiguous. This CDR3 is 14 amino acids long. Trimming removed 7 bases from V and 1 base from J, with 12 bases in between. Per germline, CDR1 MNHEY and CDR2 SVGAGI. The CDR3 spells CASMKGTRTDTQYF. In DNA form, the CDR3 reads TGTGCCAGCATGAAGGGCACCCGCACAGATACGCAGTATTTT.

This clonotype was found many times. This chain links TRBV29-1 with TRBJ2-3; no clear D gene. V was clipped by 4 bases and J by 1 base, with 9 bases between them. CDR1 and CDR2 (germline): SQVTM, ANQGSEA. The CDR3 totals 13 residues. CDR3 region: CSVVGSRTDTQYF. CDR3 coding DNA: TGCAGCGTTGTAGGCTCTCGCACAGATACGCAGTATTTT.

At least ten counts were recorded for this clonotype. The gene calls are TRBV11-2 and TRBJ2-7, with D unclear. From germline, CDR1 is SGHAT and CDR2 FQNNGV. V shed 0 bases and J shed 2 bases, with 8 bases lying between them. This CDR3 region has 14 residues. The CDR3 protein is CASSLETQTYEQYF. In nucleotides, the CDR3 is TGTGCCAGCAGCTTAGAAACGCAGACCTACGAGCAGTACTTC.

This clonotype was observed many times. CDR3 sequence: CASRRDKEYGYTF. CDR3 nucleotides: TGTGCCAGCAGACGGGACAAGGAGTATGGCTACACCTTC. The chain recombines TRBV7-2 with TRBJ1-2; D is possibly TRBD1 (6 bases). Trimming removed 6 bases at V and 5 bases at J, with 13 bases between. The CDR3 runs to 13 residues. Looked up from germline, CDR1 is SGHTA and CDR2 is FQGNSA.

This clonotype was seen a handful of times. The V gene is TRBV11-2, the J gene TRBJ2-7; 14 positions match TRBD2. This CDR3 has 16 amino acids. Unmatched junction bases numbered 11, after V lost 6 bases and J lost 7 bases. Germline values: CDR1 SGHAT, CDR2 FQNNGV. CDR3 in DNA: TGTGCCAGCAGTCCCCGGACTAGCGGGAGGTCAAGAGAGCAGTACTTC. Protein product: CASSPRTSGRSREQYF.

This clonotype was found many times. V usage is TRBV6-1 and J usage is TRBJ2-2; TRBD1 matches at 8 bases. The germline V gene encodes CDR1 MNHNS and CDR2 SASEGT. The J segment lost 7 bases and the V segment lost 1 base, leaving 5 bases of the junction unmatched. CDR3 size: 15 residues. Written as DNA, the CDR3 is TGTGCCAGCAGTGAAGTGCCAGGGGGCCACGGGGAGCTGTTTTTT. It codes for CASSEVPGGHGELFF.

This clonotype has a count of ten or more. The chain recombines TRBV10-3 with TRBJ2-3; 8 bases line up with TRBD1. The CDR3 has 14 residues. V lost 6 bases, J lost 1 base, and 3 bases stayed unmatched. Germline V lookup: CDR1 ENHRY, CDR2 SYGVKD. Written as DNA, the CDR3 is TGTGCCATCAGGGGGGGACAGGGCACAGATACGCAGTATTTT. Amino acid sequence: CAIRGGQGTDTQYF.

This clonotype was observed at least ten times. The chain combines TRBV7-9 with TRBJ1-3, with 7 bases identical to TRBD1. There are 14 residues in the CDR3. The V gene end was trimmed by 2 bases and the J gene end by 8 bases; junction bases not matched to a gene: 6. CDR1 is SEHNR and CDR2 is FQNEAQ in the germline V gene (reference sequence). The CDR3 loop is CASSLRQGEDTIYF. In DNA, the CDR3 is TGTGCCAGCAGCTTAAGACAGGGAGAGGACACCATATATTTT.

The chain carries TRBV10-3 and TRBJ2-2; 12 bases are shared with TRBD2. Germline V CDR1 and CDR2: ENHRY, SYGVKD. This CDR3 spans 16 amino acids. J gave up 0 bases and V 7 bases, and 3 bases lay outside the gene matches. CDR3 loop: CAIKGLAGTNTGELFF. In DNA form, the CDR3 reads TGTGCCATCAAAGGACTAGCGGGGACGAACACCGGGGAGCTGTTTTTT.

This chain uses TRBV7-9 with TRBJ2-3; D unclear. The CDR3 totals 15 residues. Germline V gene lookup returns CDR1 SEHNR and CDR2 FQNEAQ (reference sequence). V was cut by 2 bases and J by 2 bases, with 11 bases left in between. In DNA form, the CDR3 reads TGTGCCAGCAGCTTAACTCCCCAGATCACAGATACGCAGTATTTT. This sequence encodes CASSLTPQITDTQYF. Full variable domain (remainder filled in from reference TRBV7-9 and TRBJ2-3): DTGVSQNPRHKITKRGQNVTFRCDPISEHNRLYWYRQTLGQGPEFLTYFQNEAQLEKSRLLSDRFSAERPKGSFSTLEIQRTEQGDSAMYLCASSLTPQITDTQYFGPGTRLTVL.

This clonotype was counted only a few times. The chain carries TRBV11-2 and TRBJ1-4; weak D call: TRBD1 (6 bases). Trimming removed 5 bases from V and 7 bases from J, with 14 bases in between. The CDR3 has 14 residues. Per the germline V gene, CDR1 is SGHAT and CDR2 is FQNNGV. In DNA form, the CDR3 reads TGTGCCAGCAGCACCCGCAGGACAGCTGAAAAACTGTTTTTT. It specifies CASSTRRTAEKLFF.

The sample holds many counts of this clonotype. V usage is TRBV4-2 and J usage is TRBJ2-1; 7 nucleotides agree with TRBD1. V gave up 6 bases and J gave up 6 bases; unmatched junction bases: 8. CDR1 and CDR2 from the germline V gene are LGHNA and YNFKEQ. This CDR3 comprises 14 residues. This CDR3 is CASSGQGEPNEQFF. The CDR3 nucleotides read TGTGCCAGCAGTGGCCAGGGGGAGCCCAATGAGCAGTTCTTC.

At least ten counts were recorded for this clonotype. This chain links TRBV6-5 with TRBJ2-1, with TRBD2 matching over 15 bases. The CDR3 sequence is 16 residues long. The J segment lost 7 bases and the V segment lost 6 bases, leaving 7 bases of the junction unmatched. Germline V gene sequence: CDR1 MNHEY, CDR2 SVGAGI. CDR3 sequence: CASREIGTSGRNEQFF. In nucleotides, the CDR3 is TGTGCCAGCAGGGAGATTGGGACTAGCGGGAGGAATGAGCAGTTCTTC.

The CDR3 reads CSVPETGVGGYTF. CDR3 coding DNA: TGCAGCGTCCCCGAGACAGGGGTTGGGGGCTACACCTTC. The V gene is TRBV29-1, the J gene TRBJ1-2; 8 bases agree with TRBD1. This CDR3 is built from 13 residues. The trim removed 6 bases at V and 8 bases at J, leaving 11 bases unmatched. Germline lookup yields CDR1 SQVTM and CDR2 ANQGSEA. The variable domain in full, with the rest retrieved from reference TRBV29-1 and TRBJ1-2, is SAVISQKPSRDICQRGTSLTIQCQVDSQVTMMFWYRQQPGQSLTLIATANQGSEATYESGFVIDKFPISRPNLTFSTLTVSNMSPEDSSIYLCSVPETGVGGYTFGSGTRLTVV.

This clonotype occurred many times. The gene calls are TRBV29-1 and TRBJ2-5; D is uncertain. V was trimmed by 5 bases and J by 2 bases, leaving 9 bases between them. The CDR3 runs to 12 residues. CDR1 is SQVTM and CDR2 is ANQGSEA in the germline V gene. Here the CDR3 DNA reads TGCAGCGTTTGGTGGAGACAAGAGACCCAGTACTTC. Its protein product is CSVWWRQETQYF.

This clonotype was counted many times. The chain is built from TRBV2 and TRBJ2-7; the match to TRBD1 covers 7 bases. CDR1 is SNHLY and CDR2 is FYNNEI in the germline V gene. The CDR3 is 12 amino acids. The ends lost 6 bases at V and 7 bases at J; junction bases unmatched: 6. The CDR3 loop reads CASRGQLGEQYF. CDR3 sequence (DNA): TGTGCCAGCAGGGGACAGTTGGGGGAGCAGTACTTC.

In this sample, this clonotype turned up a few times. J is TRBJ2-3 and V is TRBV6-1, with 10 nucleotides matching TRBD2. The CDR3 extends over 13 amino acids. After removal of 4 bases from V and 12 bases from J, the junction contained 7 bases not matched to a gene. Germline V CDR1 and CDR2: MNHNS, SASEGT. The CDR3 DNA sequence: TGTGCCAGCAGTGTTGCCCTAGCGGGGGACCAGTATTTT. It codes for CASSVALAGDQYF.

This clonotype was picked up a small number of times. This chain uses TRBV29-1 with TRBJ1-1; no reliable D call. The CDR3 runs to 9 residues. The V end lost 5 bases, the J end lost 2 bases, and 0 bases lay between the germline ends. The germline V gene has CDR1 SQVTM and CDR2 ANQGSEA. The CDR3 region is CSVNTEAFF. In DNA, the CDR3 is TGCAGCGTTAACACTGAAGCTTTCTTT. The whole variable domain, filled in from reference TRBV29-1 and TRBJ1-1, reads SAVISQKPSRDICQRGTSLTIQCQVDSQVTMMFWYRQQPGQSLTLIATANQGSEATYESGFVIDKFPISRPNLTFSTLTVSNMSPEDSSIYLCSVNTEAFFGQGTRLTVV.